This TCR beta chain was documented in a study of blood T cell repertoires in COVID-19. Overall study context: Sites in the United States, Italy and Spain provided acute and convalescent COVID-19 samples. PBMCs, B-cell-depleted T cells, or T cells were the source of the cDNA or gDNA that made up the material.

Per the study methods: Using reference gene primer amplification, nucleated cell counts were estimated. Clones were read by immunoSEQ multiplex PCR, and TCRdb kept only the in-frame ones, dropping some. V and J calls and clone size are copied from that table; D and trimming were computed from the DNA. The sample carries about 240,000 clones, about 86% recorded once. CDR1 and CDR2 from the germline V gene are MGHRA and YSYEKL. J gave up 7 bases and V 2 bases, and 9 bases lay outside the gene matches. The CDR3 totals 16 residues. This clonotype originated in a woman of 80 years or more with acute or convalescent COVID-19. Sequenced: peripheral blood. The genes are TRBV4-1 and TRBJ1-5; 9 positions agree with TRBD1. CDR3 region: CASSQRVGQGGQPQHF. The DNA of the CDR3 is TGCGCCAGCAGCCAACGAGTGGGACAGGGTGGGCAGCCCCAGCATTTT.